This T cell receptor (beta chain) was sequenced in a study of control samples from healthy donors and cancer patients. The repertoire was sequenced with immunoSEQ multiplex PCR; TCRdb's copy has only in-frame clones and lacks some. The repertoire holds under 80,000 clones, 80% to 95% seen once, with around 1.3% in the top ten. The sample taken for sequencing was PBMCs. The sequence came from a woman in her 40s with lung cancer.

The CDR3 coding sequence is TGTGCCAGCAGTTGGGGACTAGCGAACACCGGGGAGCTGTTTTTT. Amino acid sequence: CASSWGLANTGELFF. The V and J genes are TRBV2 and TRBJ2-2; 8 nucleotides line up with TRBD2. V lost 5 bases, J lost 0 bases, and 2 bases stayed unmatched. The germline CDR1 and CDR2 sequences are SNHLY and FYNNEI. The CDR3 totals 15 residues.